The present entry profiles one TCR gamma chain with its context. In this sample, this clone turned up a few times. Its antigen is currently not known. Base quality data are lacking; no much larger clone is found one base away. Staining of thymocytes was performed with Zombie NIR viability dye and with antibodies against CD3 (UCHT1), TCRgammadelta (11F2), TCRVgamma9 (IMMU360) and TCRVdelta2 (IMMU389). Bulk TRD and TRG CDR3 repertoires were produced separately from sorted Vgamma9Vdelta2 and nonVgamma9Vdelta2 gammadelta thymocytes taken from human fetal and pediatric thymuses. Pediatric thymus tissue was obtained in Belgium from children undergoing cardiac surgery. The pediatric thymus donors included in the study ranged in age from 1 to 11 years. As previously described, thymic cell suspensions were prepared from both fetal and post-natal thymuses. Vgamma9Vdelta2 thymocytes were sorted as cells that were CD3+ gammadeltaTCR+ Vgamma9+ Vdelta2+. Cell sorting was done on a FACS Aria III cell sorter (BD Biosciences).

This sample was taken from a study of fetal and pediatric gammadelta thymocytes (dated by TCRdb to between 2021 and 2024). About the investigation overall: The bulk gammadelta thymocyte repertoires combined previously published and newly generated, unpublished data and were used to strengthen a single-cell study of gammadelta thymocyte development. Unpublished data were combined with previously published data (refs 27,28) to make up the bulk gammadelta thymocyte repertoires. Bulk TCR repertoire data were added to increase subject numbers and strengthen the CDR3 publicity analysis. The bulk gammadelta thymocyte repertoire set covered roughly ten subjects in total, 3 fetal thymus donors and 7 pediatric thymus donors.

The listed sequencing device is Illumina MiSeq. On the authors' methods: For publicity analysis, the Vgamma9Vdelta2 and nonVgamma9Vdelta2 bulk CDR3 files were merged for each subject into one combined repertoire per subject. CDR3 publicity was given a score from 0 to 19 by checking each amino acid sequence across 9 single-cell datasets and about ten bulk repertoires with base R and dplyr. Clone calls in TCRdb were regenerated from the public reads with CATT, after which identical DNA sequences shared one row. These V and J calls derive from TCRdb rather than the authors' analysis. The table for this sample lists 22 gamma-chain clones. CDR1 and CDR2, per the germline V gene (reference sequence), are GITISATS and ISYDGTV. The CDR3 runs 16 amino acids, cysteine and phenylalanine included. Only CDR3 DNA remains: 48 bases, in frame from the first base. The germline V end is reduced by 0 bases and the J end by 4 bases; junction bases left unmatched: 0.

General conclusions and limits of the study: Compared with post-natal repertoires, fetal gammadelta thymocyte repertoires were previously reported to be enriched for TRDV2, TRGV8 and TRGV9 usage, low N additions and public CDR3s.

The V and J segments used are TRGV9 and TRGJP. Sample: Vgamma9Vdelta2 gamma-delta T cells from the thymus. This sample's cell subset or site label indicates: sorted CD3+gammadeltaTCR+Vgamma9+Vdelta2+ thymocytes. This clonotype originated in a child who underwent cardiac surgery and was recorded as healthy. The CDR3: CALWEVQELGKKIKVF. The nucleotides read TGTGCCTTGTGGGAGGTGCAAGAGTTGGGCAAAAAAATCAAGGTATTT.